The clone carrying this T cell receptor (beta chain) was observed a single time. Antigen unknown. The data derive from a study of memory CD4+ T cells and cytomegalovirus serostatus. About the study: This sample comes from healthy Belgian adults, eight to ten CMV seropositive, roughly 22 seronegative. Overall study results and limits: About two fifths of the roughly 150 known CMV-associated TCRbeta sequences appeared in CD4+ memory.

CDR3 length equals 13 residues. Trimming took 3 bases from V and 9 from J; bases not matched to a gene: 6. CDR1 SGDLS and CDR2 YYNGEE come from the germline V gene. The sort gate was single viable CD3+CD4+CD8-CD45RO+ cells for memory CD4+ T cells. After thawing, CD4+ T cells were positively selected. The protocol was immunoSEQ multiplex PCR, while the TCRdb copy is restricted to in-frame clones and leaves out a portion. The table has 40,000 to 50,000 clones, 74% seen once. Sample: memory CD4+ T cells from blood. This rearrangement joins TRBV9 to TRBJ1-5; 7 positions match TRBD1. This sequence was found in an adult in good health and CMV-seropositive. This chain's CDR3 is CASSEYSGGPQHF. For the CDR3, the DNA is TGTGCCAGCAGCGAATACTCAGGGGGGCCCCAGCATTTT.